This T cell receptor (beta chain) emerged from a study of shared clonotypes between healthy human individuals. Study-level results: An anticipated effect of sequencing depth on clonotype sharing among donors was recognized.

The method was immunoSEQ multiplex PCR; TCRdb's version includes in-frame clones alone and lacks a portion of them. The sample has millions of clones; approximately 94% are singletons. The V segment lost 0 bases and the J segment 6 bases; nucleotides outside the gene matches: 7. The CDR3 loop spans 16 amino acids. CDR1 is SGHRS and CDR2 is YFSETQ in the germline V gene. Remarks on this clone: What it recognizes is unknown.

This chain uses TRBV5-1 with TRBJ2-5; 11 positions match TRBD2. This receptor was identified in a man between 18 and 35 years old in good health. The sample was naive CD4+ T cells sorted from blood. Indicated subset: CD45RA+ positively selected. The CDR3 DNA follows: TGCGCCAGCAGCTTGGGTCTAGCGGGGGGCGTCAAGACCCAGTACTTC. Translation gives CASSLGLAGGVKTQYF.